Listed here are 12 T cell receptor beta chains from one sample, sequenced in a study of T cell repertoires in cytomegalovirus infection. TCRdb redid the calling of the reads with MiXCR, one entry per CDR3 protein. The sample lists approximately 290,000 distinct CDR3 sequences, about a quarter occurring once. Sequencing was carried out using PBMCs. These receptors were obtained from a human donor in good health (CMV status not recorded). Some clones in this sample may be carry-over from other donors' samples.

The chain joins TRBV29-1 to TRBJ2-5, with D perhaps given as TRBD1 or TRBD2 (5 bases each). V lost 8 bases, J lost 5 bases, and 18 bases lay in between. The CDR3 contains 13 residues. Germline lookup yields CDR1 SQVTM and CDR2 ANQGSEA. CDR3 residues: CSLVGASRETQYF. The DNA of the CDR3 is TGCAGCTTAGTCGGGGCGAGCAGGGAGACCCAGTACTTC.

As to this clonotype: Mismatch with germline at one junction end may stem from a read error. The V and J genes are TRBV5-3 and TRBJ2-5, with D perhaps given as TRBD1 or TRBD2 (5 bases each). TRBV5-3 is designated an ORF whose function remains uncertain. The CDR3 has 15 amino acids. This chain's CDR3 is CASSLGDQGQETQYF. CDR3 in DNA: TGTGCCAGCAGCTTGGGGGATCAGGGACAAGAGACCCAGTACTTC.

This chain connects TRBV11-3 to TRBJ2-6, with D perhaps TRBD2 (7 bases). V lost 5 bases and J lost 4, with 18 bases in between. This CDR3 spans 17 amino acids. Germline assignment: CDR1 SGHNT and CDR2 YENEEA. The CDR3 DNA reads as TGTGCCAGCAGCCCAGATGGGGGGGCTCCGGGGGCCAACGTCCTGACTTTC. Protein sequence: CASSPDGGAPGANVLTF.

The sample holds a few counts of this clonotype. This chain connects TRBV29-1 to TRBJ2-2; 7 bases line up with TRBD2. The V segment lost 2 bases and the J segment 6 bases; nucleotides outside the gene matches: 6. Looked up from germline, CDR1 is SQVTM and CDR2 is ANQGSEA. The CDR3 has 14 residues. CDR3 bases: TGCAGCGTTGAACGGGGAGGGGTTGCCGGGGAGCTGTTTTTT. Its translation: CSVERGGVAGELFF.

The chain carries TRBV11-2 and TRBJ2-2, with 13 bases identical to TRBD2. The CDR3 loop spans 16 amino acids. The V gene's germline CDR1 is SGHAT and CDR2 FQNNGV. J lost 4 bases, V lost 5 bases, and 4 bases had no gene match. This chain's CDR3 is CASSHGLAGATGELFF. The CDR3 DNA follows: TGTGCCAGCAGCCACGGACTAGCGGGAGCCACCGGGGAGCTGTTTTTT.

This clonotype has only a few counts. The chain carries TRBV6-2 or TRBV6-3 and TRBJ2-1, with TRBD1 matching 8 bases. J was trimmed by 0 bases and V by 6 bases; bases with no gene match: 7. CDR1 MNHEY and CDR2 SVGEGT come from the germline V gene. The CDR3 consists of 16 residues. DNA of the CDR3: TGTGCCAGCAGCCCTAGGGACAGGAGCTCCTACAATGAGCAGTTCTTC. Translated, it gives CASSPRDRSSYNEQFF.

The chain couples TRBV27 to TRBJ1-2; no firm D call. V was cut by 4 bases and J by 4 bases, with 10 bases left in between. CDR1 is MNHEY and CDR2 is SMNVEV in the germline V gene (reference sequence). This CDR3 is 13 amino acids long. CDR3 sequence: CASSYGKLYGYTF. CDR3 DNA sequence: TGTGCCAGCAGTTACGGGAAGCTCTATGGCTACACCTTC.

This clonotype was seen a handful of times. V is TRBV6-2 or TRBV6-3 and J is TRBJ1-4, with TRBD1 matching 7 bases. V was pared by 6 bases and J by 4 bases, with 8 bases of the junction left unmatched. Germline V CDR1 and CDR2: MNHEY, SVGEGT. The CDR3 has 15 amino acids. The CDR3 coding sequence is TGTGCCAGCAGACCATCGACAGGGATTAATGAAAAACTGTTTTTT. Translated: CASRPSTGINEKLFF.

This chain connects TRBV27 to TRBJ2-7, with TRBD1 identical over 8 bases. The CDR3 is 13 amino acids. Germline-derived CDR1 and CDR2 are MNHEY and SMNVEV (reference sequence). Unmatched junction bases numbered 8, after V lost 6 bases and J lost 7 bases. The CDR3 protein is CASSPDRTGEQYF. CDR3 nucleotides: TGTGCCAGCAGCCCGGACAGGACAGGGGAGCAGTACTTC.

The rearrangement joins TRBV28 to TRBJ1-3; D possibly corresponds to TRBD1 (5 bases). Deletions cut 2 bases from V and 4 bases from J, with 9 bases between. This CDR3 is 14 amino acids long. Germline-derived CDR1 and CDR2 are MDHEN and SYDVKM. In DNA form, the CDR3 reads TGTGCCAGCAGTTTAGAGGGGTCCGGAAACACCATATATTTT. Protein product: CASSLEGSGNTIYF.

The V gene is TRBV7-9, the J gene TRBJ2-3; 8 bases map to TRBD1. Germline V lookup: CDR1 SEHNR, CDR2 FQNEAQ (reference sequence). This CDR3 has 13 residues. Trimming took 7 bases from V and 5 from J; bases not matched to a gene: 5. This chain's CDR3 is CASTLDRVDTQYF. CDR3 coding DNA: TGTGCCAGCACCCTGGACAGGGTAGATACGCAGTATTTT.

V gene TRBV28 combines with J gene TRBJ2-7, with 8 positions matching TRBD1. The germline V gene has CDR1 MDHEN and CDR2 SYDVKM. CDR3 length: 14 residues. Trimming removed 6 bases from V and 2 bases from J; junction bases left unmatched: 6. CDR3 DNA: TGTGCCAGCAGCAATGGACAGGGACCCTACGAGCAGTACTTC. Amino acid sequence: CASSNGQGPYEQYF.